This entry is about one T cell receptor beta chain. As yet, its antigen is unknown. CDR1 MNHEY and CDR2 SVGAGI come from the germline V gene. Trimming pared 1 base from V and 3 bases from J, leaving 8 bases between. This CDR3 region has 14 residues. This specimen belongs to a study of T cell responses to AZD1222 COVID-19 vaccine. Repertoires were generated with immunoSEQ multiplex PCR, while TCRdb's copy carries only in-frame clones and drops some. This sample has some 14,000 clones; less than 85% occur once, and the top ten carry 39%. Notes on the study in general: Repertoire sampling occurred only after the peak T cell response.

The source of this sequence is an adult who received the AZD1222 COVID-19 vaccine. This specimen was peripheral blood, taken 28 days after the second AZD1222 dose. This chain uses TRBV6-5 with TRBJ2-3, with TRBD2 as a possible D gene (5 bases). The CDR3 DNA reads as TGTGCCAGCAGTTACTTCGGGGTTACAGATACGCAGTATTTT. It yields the protein CASSYFGVTDTQYF.